This record covers a single T cell receptor beta chain. As yet, its antigen is unknown. These data belong to a study of post-analysis software for immune sequencing data. Study-level results: Controls had lower frequencies than patients of roughly five TRBV segments, which included TRBV5-6, TRBV5-1 and TRBV20-1.

CDR3 length equals 15 residues. Germline loops: CDR1 SEHNR, CDR2 FQNEAQ (reference sequence). Losses at the gene ends were 5 bases for V and 9 bases for J; bases not matched to a gene: 11. Prepared libraries of TCR beta cDNA carried unique molecular identifiers. TCRdb re-called the PCR reads through MiXCR, storing one row per CDR3 protein. The sample records a few hundred thousand distinct CDR3 sequences, approximately 31% being singletons. The V call is TRBV7-9, the J call TRBJ2-1; TRBD1 matches 9 bases. The source of this sequence is a girl under 18 with multiple sclerosis. Source material: blood. The DNA for the CDR3 is TGTGCCAGCAGCCGCACAGGGGGCGTAGGGTTTGAGCAGTTCTTC. It codes for CASSRTGGVGFEQFF.